In this sample, the clone carrying this T cell receptor beta chain turned up once. Sequencing was performed with immunoSEQ multiplex PCR; in TCRdb, only in-frame clones are kept and a portion is missing. The sample yields over 250,000 clones, approximately 88% seen once. This sample was included in a study of blood T cell repertoires in COVID-19. For the study at large: Sites in the United States, Italy and Spain provided acute and convalescent COVID-19 samples.

The germline V and J ends were trimmed by 2 bases and 3 bases, with 8 bases remaining between them. CDR3 length equals 13 residues. The TCR comes from a woman aged 30 to 39 with acute or convalescent COVID-19. The specimen sequenced was peripheral blood. The rearrangement joins TRBV12-3 or TRBV12-4 to TRBJ2-7; D is undetermined. The CDR3 DNA reads as TGTGCCAGCAGTTTAAGTGTCAGCTACGAGCAGTACTTC. Its translation: CASSLSVSYEQYF.